The 26 T cell receptor beta chains reported below all come from one sample, sequenced in a study of cytomegalovirus exposure and HLA in healthy donors. The study ran its PCR with 60 Vbeta and 13 Jbeta primers. The table came from immunoSEQ multiplex PCR; TCRdb's copy has only in-frame clones and leaves some out. Of roughly 150,000 clones listed, 50% to 75% are singletons. Sequencing was carried out using PBMCs. The receptors here all came from a woman under 40 in good health and CMV-seropositive.

A few counts support this clone. The genes are TRBV5-4 and TRBJ2-2; TRBD1 aligns across 8 bases. This CDR3 is 15 amino acids long. Germline assignment: CDR1 SGHNT and CDR2 YYREEE (reference sequence). The V segment lost 3 bases and the J segment 4 bases; nucleotides outside the gene matches: 5. This CDR3 is CASSSGQGSTGELFF. The CDR3 nucleotides read TGTGCCAGCAGCTCCGGACAGGGAAGCACCGGGGAGCTGTTTTTT.

This chain connects TRBV7-9 to TRBJ2-7; D perhaps matches TRBD2 (7 bases). The CDR3 is 15 residues long. The germline V gene encodes CDR1 SEHNR and CDR2 FQNEAQ (reference sequence). Trimming left V 1 base short and J 2 bases short, with 12 bases between. CDR3 sequence: CASSLEGGLPYEQYF. As DNA, the CDR3 is TGTGCCAGCAGCTTAGAGGGGGGGTTACCCTACGAGCAGTACTTC.

This chain links TRBV2 with TRBJ1-3; 7 nucleotides match TRBD1. The junction had 6 bases not matched to a gene; V was cut back by 4 bases and J by 3 bases. Germline V gene lookup returns CDR1 SNHLY and CDR2 FYNNEI. The CDR3 is 15 amino acids. The CDR3 DNA follows: TGTGCCAGCAGTGCACAGGGGATCCTTGGAAACACCATATATTTT. Encoded protein: CASSAQGILGNTIYF.

In its sample, this clone was seen a few times. J is TRBJ2-3 and V is TRBV6-4; the D is unclear. Germline CDR1 and CDR2: MRHNA and SNTAGT. The V end was cut by 5 bases, the J end by 0 bases, with 6 bases between. The CDR3 is 13 amino acids. The CDR3 spells CASSLRSTDTQYF. The CDR3 nucleotides are TGTGCCAGCAGTCTACGTAGCACAGATACGCAGTATTTT.

In this sample, this clone turned up a few times. V gene TRBV27 combines with J gene TRBJ1-1; 8 bases line up with TRBD1. Germline V gives CDR1 MNHEY, CDR2 SMNVEV (reference sequence). This CDR3 has 18 residues. V shed 0 bases and J 4 bases; nucleotides not matched to a gene: 13. Here the CDR3 DNA reads TGTGCCAGCAGTTTATCGATCGGCAGGGGGCCATGGGGCACTGAAGCTTTCTTT. Translation: CASSLSIGRGPWGTEAFF.

The CDR3 sequence: CASSLVGTEAFF. CDR3 nucleotides: TGCGCCAGCAGCTTGGTCGGCACTGAAGCTTTCTTT. This sequence joins TRBV5-1 and TRBJ1-1; D is unclear. CDR1 and CDR2 from the germline V gene are SGHRS and YFSETQ. This CDR3 has 12 amino acids. V lost 0 bases, J lost 4 bases, and 4 bases lay in between.

The V and J genes are TRBV7-2 and TRBJ1-3; 8 positions match TRBD1. V gave up 4 bases and J gave up 0 bases; unmatched junction bases: 2. The CDR3 contains 15 residues. The germline gives CDR1 SGHTA, CDR2 FQGNSA. As DNA, the CDR3 is TGTGCCAGCAGCTCCGGACAGGGCTCTGGAAACACCATATATTTT. Translated, it gives CASSSGQGSGNTIYF.

The V call is TRBV11-2, the J call TRBJ1-4; TRBD1 is a possible D gene (6 bases). V was shortened by 5 bases and J by 6 bases, with 13 bases between the two germline ends. The CDR3 is 14 residues long. Germline loops: CDR1 SGHAT, CDR2 FQNNGV. The CDR3 nucleotides read TGTGCCAGCAGCGACCCAGGGGTAGATGAAAAACTGTTTTTT. Its protein is CASSDPGVDEKLFF.

The chain combines TRBV9 with TRBJ2-5, with 7 positions matching TRBD2. The V gene end was trimmed by 0 bases and the J gene end by 5 bases; junction bases not matched to a gene: 7. Germline CDR1 reads SGDLS; CDR2 reads YYNGEE. The CDR3 runs to 15 residues. The CDR3 region is CASSVEGLGSETQYF. DNA for the CDR3: TGTGCCAGCAGCGTAGAAGGACTAGGATCGGAGACCCAGTACTTC.

The rearrangement joins TRBV11-2 to TRBJ2-7; 7 bases align to TRBD2. Germline trimming cut 5 bases from V and 6 bases from J; bases unmatched to any gene: 13. CDR1 is SGHAT, CDR2 FQNNGV, per germline. This CDR3 has 15 residues. CDR3 DNA: TGTGCCAGCAGCATGGGAGGGCCCCCGTTTTCCGAGCAGTACTTC. This translates into CASSMGGPPFSEQYF.

The CDR3 nucleotides read TGCAGCGTCAAACGGAGTGAGAGTGAAGCTTTCTTT. It is translated as CSVKRSESEAFF. J is TRBJ1-1 and V is TRBV29-1, with unresolved D. The CDR3 extends over 12 amino acids. V was shortened by 6 bases and J by 7 bases, with 15 bases between the two germline ends. The germline V gene encodes CDR1 SQVTM and CDR2 ANQGSEA.

The genes are TRBV29-1 and TRBJ1-4; maybe TRBD1 (6 bases). The CDR3 consists of 14 residues. V was shortened by 1 base and J by 2 bases, with 8 bases between the two germline ends. Germline CDR1 and CDR2: SQVTM and ANQGSEA. CDR3: CSVEGTGTNEKLFF. CDR3 in DNA: TGCAGCGTTGAAGGTACAGGGACTAATGAAAAACTGTTTTTT.

This clone was detected only a few times. The chain uses TRBV11-2 and TRBJ2-5, with 9 bases matching TRBD1. The J call may be wrong; the DNA end is better matched by TRBJ2-7. The CDR3 consists of 16 residues. CDR1 is SGHAT and CDR2 is FQNNGV in the germline V gene. The CDR3 spells CASSPRDRVFSYEQYF. The CDR3 bases are TGTGCCAGCAGCCCCCGGGACAGGGTGTTTTCCTACGAGCAGTACTTC.

This chain connects TRBV5-6 to TRBJ1-3; no definite D call. The CDR3 covers 15 residues. In germline, CDR1 is SGHDT, CDR2 YYEEEE. Between the trimmed V and J ends, which lost 2 bases and 7 bases, there was a span of 16 bases. CDR3 coding DNA: TGTGCCAGCAGCTTAATCGGGAGTGTTTGGAACACCATATATTTT. Its protein product is CASSLIGSVWNTIYF.

The V call is TRBV5-4, the J call TRBJ2-3; D possibly corresponds to TRBD2 (5 bases). Germline-derived CDR1 and CDR2 are SGHNT and YYREEE (reference sequence). The ends were cut back, 0 bases at V and 4 bases at J, with 12 bases in the middle. The CDR3 sequence is 15 residues long. The CDR3 protein is CASSLALDKADTQYF. The CDR3, as DNA: TGTGCCAGCAGCTTGGCACTAGATAAAGCAGATACGCAGTATTTT.

The chain carries TRBV28 and TRBJ2-2; 9 nucleotides line up with TRBD2. Germline-derived CDR1 and CDR2 are MDHEN and SYDVKM. Trimming took 7 bases from V and 5 from J; bases not matched to a gene: 8. CDR3 size: 15 residues. This CDR3 is CASILAGGVTGELFF. CDR3 nucleotide sequence: TGTGCCAGCATCCTGGCGGGGGGGGTAACCGGGGAGCTGTTTTTT.

J is TRBJ2-1 and V is TRBV6-5; 8 nucleotides line up with TRBD2. The CDR3 sequence is 14 residues long. The J segment lost 8 bases and the V segment lost 8 bases, leaving 11 bases of the junction unmatched. Germline CDR1 is MNHEY and CDR2 is SVGAGI. CDR3 bases: TGTGCCAGCCGTGCAGCGGGAGCCGTCCATGAGCAGTTCTTC. It is translated as CASRAAGAVHEQFF.

This rearrangement joins TRBV5-1 to TRBJ1-1; D ambiguous. Germline V gene sequence: CDR1 SGHRS, CDR2 YFSETQ. Trimming pared 5 bases from V and 5 bases from J, leaving 10 bases between. This CDR3 comprises 12 residues. The chain's CDR3 is CASSSGNTEAFF. CDR3 nucleotides: TGCGCCAGCAGTTCGGGAAATACTGAAGCTTTCTTT.

The chain combines TRBV6-5 with TRBJ1-1; tentative D call: TRBD1 (5 bases). CDR1 is MNHEY, CDR2 SVGAGI, per germline. The CDR3 contains 15 residues. V was shortened by 0 bases and J by 1 base, with 9 bases between the two germline ends. The CDR3 DNA follows: TGTGCCAGCAGTTACTCGGCGGGGGGGAACACTGAAGCTTTCTTT. Translated, it gives CASSYSAGGNTEAFF.

J is TRBJ2-1 and V is TRBV14; D unclear. The CDR3 length is 13 residues. Germline loops: CDR1 SGHDN, CDR2 FVKESK. V was clipped by 4 bases and J by 4 bases, with 8 bases between them. The CDR3 DNA follows: TGTGCCAGCAGCCTGGTCGGTTACAATGAGCAGTTCTTC. It is translated as CASSLVGYNEQFF.

J is TRBJ1-2 and V is TRBV13; 11 bases match TRBD1. In germline, CDR1 is PRHDT, CDR2 FYEKMQ (reference sequence). The CDR3 has 17 residues. Germline trimming cut 5 bases from V and 5 bases from J; bases unmatched to any gene: 13. The CDR3, as DNA: TGTGCCAGCAGCCCTCTGGACAGGGGGCGCATTGTTTATGGCTACACCTTC. Encoded protein: CASSPLDRGRIVYGYTF.

This clone was recorded only once. The CDR3 region has the DNA TGCGCCAGCAGCCCGGCAGACAGGGGGTATGGAGATACGCAGTATTTT. Protein sequence: CASSPADRGYGDTQYF. The chain is built from TRBV5-1 and TRBJ2-3; the match to TRBD1 covers 9 bases. Per the germline V gene, CDR1 is SGHRS and CDR2 is YFSETQ. With 4 bases clipped from V and 5 bases from J, the junction kept 11 bases outside the gene matches. The CDR3 is 16 residues long.

The J gene is TRBJ2-7, the V gene TRBV5-8; 9 bases line up with TRBD1. V dropped 0 bases and J dropped 9; count of bases not matched to a gene: 10. Germline V gives CDR1 SGHTS, CDR2 YDEGEE. This CDR3 contains 15 residues. The CDR3 loop is CASSLEYRGLVGQYF. The CDR3 bases are TGTGCCAGCAGCTTGGAGTACAGGGGGCTGGTTGGGCAGTACTTC.

In its sample, this clone was seen once. The chain combines TRBV6-5 with TRBJ1-2, with D unclear. This CDR3 is built from 14 residues. Trimming took off 2 bases at V and 4 bases at J, with 11 bases between the two ends. Germline loops: CDR1 MNHEY, CDR2 SVGAGI. The CDR3 loop reads CASSYTTSVYGYTF. The CDR3, as DNA: TGTGCCAGCAGTTACACGACATCGGTCTATGGCTACACCTTC.

This chain links TRBV7-9 with TRBJ1-2; possibly TRBD1 for D (5 bases). The V end lost 1 base, the J end lost 6 bases, and 12 bases lay between the germline ends. Looked up from germline, CDR1 is SEHNR and CDR2 is FQNEAQ (reference sequence). This CDR3 contains 14 residues. The CDR3 nucleotides read TGTGCCAGCAGCTTAGGGGCAGGGAATGATGGCTACACCTTC. Amino acids: CASSLGAGNDGYTF.

This clone was observed a few times. V usage is TRBV30 and J usage is TRBJ2-1; TRBD1 agrees at 7 bases. Germline assignment: CDR1 GTSNPN and CDR2 SVGIG (reference sequence). Trimming at V came to 2 bases and at J to 3 bases, leaving 13 bases not matched to a gene. This CDR3 spans 17 amino acids. The CDR3 is CAWSIYRDRGYYNEQFF. The CDR3 bases are TGTGCCTGGAGTATATACAGGGACAGAGGGTACTACAATGAGCAGTTCTTC.